A selection of T cell receptor beta chains follows, all from one sample in a study of blood T cell repertoires in COVID-19. The table came from immunoSEQ multiplex PCR; TCRdb's copy has only in-frame clones and leaves some out. The sample lists 300,000 to 450,000 clones, roughly nine tenths occurring once. The sequencing sample was made of PBMCs or T cells enriched from blood (not recorded which). These receptors came from a woman in her thirties who had recovered from COVID-19. Each CDR3 is given with its conserved first and last residue.

V gene,J gene,CDR3 protein
TRBV9,TRBJ2-3,CASSSRTSGGADTQYF
TRBV6-2/TRBV6-3,TRBJ1-5,CASSQPNRGEGPQHF
TRBV28,TRBJ1-5,CASRTRTGGNQPQHF
TRBV19,TRBJ1-1,CASSIGSSGRHTEAFF
TRBV7-9,TRBJ1-4,CASSRQAATNEKLFF
TRBV5-3,TRBJ2-5,CARSPETGQGIPKETQYF
TRBV5-6,TRBJ1-4,CASSVTGQGYNEKLFF
TRBV12-3/TRBV12-4,TRBJ1-4,CASSPQGPEKLFF
TRBV13,TRBJ2-5,CASSHKDRGWSETQYF
TRBV20-1,TRBJ1-1,CSASMATEAFF
TRBV9,TRBJ1-4,CASSVKRGRGNEKLFF
TRBV9,TRBJ2-5,CASSPRARGLVETQYF
TRBV7-9,TRBJ2-2,CASRATGLNTGELFF
TRBV5-8,TRBJ2-4,CASSLIQGNIQYF
TRBV7-9,TRBJ1-1,CASSSNRGLDTEAFF
TRBV7-9,TRBJ2-7,CASSPSALAYEQYF
TRBV7-2,TRBJ2-1,CASSLVRGQGSNEQFF
TRBV6-2/TRBV6-3,TRBJ1-2,CASTPLRLAGYTF
TRBV2,TRBJ2-7,CASKKLPGEVEQYF
TRBV4-2,TRBJ1-3,CASRPDRGGSSGNTIYF
TRBV2,TRBJ1-1,CASRKEGWTEAFF
TRBV27,TRBJ2-1,CASRGADRAVNEQFF
TRBV5-1,TRBJ2-1,CASSARTGNNEQFF
TRBV10-3,TRBJ1-1,CAISHTIIGGTEAFF
TRBV19,TRBJ2-6,CASSMKRGLAGANVLTF
TRBV4-3,TRBJ1-4,CASSQDGDQSDEKLFF
TRBV6-5,TRBJ2-4,CASSYSWDRGGIQYF
TRBV28,TRBJ2-5,CASRLPGSSGGQETQYF
TRBV6-5,TRBJ2-3,CASSLTTSTDTQYF
TRBV12-5,TRBJ2-5,CAPGFGETQYF
TRBV6-2/TRBV6-3,TRBJ1-1,CASSTRQGRDTEAFF
TRBV25-1,TRBJ1-1,CASSGRGKNTEAFF
TRBV7-6,TRBJ1-4,CASSSGVSLLGEKLFF
TRBV6-5,TRBJ2-6,CASTPGLSGANVLTF
TRBV10-3,TRBJ2-2,CAISGASGQNTGELFF
TRBV9,TRBJ1-4,CASSVAGGASDEKLFF
TRBV28,TRBJ1-4,CASSFMRATEKLFF
TRBV19,TRBJ2-7,CASSRSRDTYEQYF
TRBV27,TRBJ1-2,CASSFRLGRGYTF
TRBV6-5,TRBJ2-7,CASRGDSFYEQYF
TRBV5-1,TRBJ1-2,CASSPQSGYGYTF
TRBV9,TRBJ1-1,CASSVGGNHLNTEAFF
TRBV3-1/TRBV3-2,TRBJ2-5,CASSHPTSGGEYQETQYF
TRBV7-2,TRBJ1-5,CASSLATMAGPQHF
TRBV5-1,TRBJ1-1,CASSLGPQGANTEAFF
TRBV5-6,TRBJ1-5,CASSLLHQPQHF
TRBV11-2,TRBJ1-4,CASSSLTRSNEKLFF
TRBV5-1,TRBJ1-2,CASSFRETHYGYTF
TRBV28,TRBJ1-3,CASRGATWGNTIYF
TRBV2,TRBJ1-1,CASSGPANTEAFF
TRBV5-1,TRBJ2-3,CASSLHSDTQYF
TRBV20-1,TRBJ2-2,CSASVAGGGRYTGELFF
TRBV5-1,TRBJ2-5,CASSSDRVDYQETQYF
TRBV30,TRBJ2-1,CAWSTSTQVIGNEQFF
TRBV19,TRBJ1-1,CASSTLDRGLHEAFF